This entry describes one T cell receptor beta chain. The data were obtained in a study of T cell changes during pregnancy in multiple sclerosis. Germline values: CDR1 MDHEN, CDR2 SYDVKM. The length of the CDR3 is 13 residues. After removal of 5 bases from V and 14 bases from J, the junction contained 8 bases not matched to a gene. Profiled with immunoSEQ multiplex PCR; TCRdb holds only in-frame clones, not every one. Among tens of thousands of clones listed, 92% were seen once. This TCR was sampled from a female donor with multiple sclerosis, enrolled in a pregnancy study. The material was CD4+ T cells from peripheral blood mononuclear cells, obtained in the third trimester of pregnancy. The chain joins TRBV28 to TRBJ2-4, with 11 bases aligning to TRBD1. Here the CDR3 DNA reads TGTGCCAGCAGTCCTATCGGACAGGGGGCGAAGTACTTC. Its protein is CASSPIGQGAKYF.